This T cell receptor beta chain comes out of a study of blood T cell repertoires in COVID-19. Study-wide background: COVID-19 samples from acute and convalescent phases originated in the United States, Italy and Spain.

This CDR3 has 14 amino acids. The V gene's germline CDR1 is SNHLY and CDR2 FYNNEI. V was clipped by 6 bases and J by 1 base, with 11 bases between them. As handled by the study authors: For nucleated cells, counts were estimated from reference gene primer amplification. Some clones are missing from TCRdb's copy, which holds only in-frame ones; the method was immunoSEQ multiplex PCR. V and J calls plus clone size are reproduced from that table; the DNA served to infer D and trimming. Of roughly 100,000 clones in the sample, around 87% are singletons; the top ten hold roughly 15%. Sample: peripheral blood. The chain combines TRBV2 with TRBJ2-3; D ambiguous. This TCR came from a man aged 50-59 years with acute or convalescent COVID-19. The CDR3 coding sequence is TGTGCCAGCAGCCCAGTTGTGGGCACAGATACGCAGTATTTT. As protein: CASSPVVGTDTQYF.